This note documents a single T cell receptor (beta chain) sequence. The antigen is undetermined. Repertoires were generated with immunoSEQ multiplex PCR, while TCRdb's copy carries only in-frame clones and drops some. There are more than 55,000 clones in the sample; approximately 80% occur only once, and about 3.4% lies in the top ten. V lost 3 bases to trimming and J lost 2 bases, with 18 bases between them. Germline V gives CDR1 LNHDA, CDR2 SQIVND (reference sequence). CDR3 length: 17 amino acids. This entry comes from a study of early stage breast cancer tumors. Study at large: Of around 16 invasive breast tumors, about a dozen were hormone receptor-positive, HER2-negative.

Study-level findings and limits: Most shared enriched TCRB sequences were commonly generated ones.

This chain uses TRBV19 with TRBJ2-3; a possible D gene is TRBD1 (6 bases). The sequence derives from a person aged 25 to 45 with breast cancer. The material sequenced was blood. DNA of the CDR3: TGTGCCAGTAGTATGGGGGCTACAAAGCCCCTCACAGATACGCAGTATTTT. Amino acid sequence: CASSMGATKPLTDTQYF.